This TCR beta chain was sequenced in a study of CD8+ T cells in alopecia areata. For the study at large: Tofacitinib was taken orally by treated patients, and the dose was 5 to 10 mg twice daily. A 6-month off-drug phase came after tofacitinib, which had lasted 6 to 18 months. The study, taken as a whole, reports: Scalp sequencing also captures normal skin's resident alphabeta T cells.

This CDR3 region has 15 residues. Germline V gives CDR1 SGHNT, CDR2 YENEEA. Trimming cost V 4 bases and J 1 base, with 13 bases left between them. CD4+ and CD8+ T cells were sorted from PBMCs stained for CD3, CD4 and CD8. Concerning this clone: The target antigen is unknown.

The authors extracted RNA and reverse transcribed it into cDNA as the sequencing template. This table comes from immunoSEQ multiplex PCR, and its TCRdb copy is limited to in-frame clones, with some not included. This table has around 250,000 clones, 67% appearing once. This sequence joins TRBV11-3 and TRBJ1-1; tentatively, D is TRBD1 (5 bases). This material consisted of CD4+ T cells sorted from blood, taken at week 0. This TCR came from a human donor with alopecia areata. The CDR3 spells CASSSTGHPNTEAFF. CDR3 sequence (DNA): TGTGCCAGCAGCTCCACGGGGCACCCGAACACTGAAGCTTTCTTT.